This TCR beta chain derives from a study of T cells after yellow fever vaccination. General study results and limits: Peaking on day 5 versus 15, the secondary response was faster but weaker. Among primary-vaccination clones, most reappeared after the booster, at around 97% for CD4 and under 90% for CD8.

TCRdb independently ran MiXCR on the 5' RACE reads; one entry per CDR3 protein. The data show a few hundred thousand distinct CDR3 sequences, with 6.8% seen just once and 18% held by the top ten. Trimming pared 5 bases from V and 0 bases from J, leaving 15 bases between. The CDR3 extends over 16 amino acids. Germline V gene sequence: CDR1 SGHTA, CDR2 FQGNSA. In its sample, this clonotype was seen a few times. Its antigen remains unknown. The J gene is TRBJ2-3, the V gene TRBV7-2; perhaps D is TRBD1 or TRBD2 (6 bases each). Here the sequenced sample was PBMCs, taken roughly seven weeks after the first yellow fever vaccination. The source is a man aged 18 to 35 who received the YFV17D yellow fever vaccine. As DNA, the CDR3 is TGTGCCAGCAGCGCTCAAGGGGGGACTAGCACAGATACGCAGTATTTT. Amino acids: CASSAQGGTSTDTQYF.